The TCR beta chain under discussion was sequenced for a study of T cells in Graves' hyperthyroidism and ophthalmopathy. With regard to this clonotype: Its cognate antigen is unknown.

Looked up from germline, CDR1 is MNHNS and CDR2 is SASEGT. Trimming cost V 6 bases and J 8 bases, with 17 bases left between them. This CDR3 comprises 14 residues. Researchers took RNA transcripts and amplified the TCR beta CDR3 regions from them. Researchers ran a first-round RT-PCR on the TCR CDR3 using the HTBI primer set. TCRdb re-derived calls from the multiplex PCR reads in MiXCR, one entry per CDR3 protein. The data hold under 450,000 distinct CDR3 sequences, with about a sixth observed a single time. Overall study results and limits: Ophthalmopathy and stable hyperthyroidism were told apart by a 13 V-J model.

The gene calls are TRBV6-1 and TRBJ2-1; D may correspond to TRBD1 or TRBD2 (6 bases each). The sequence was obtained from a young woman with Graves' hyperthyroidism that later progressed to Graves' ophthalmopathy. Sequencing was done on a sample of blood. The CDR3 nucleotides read TGTGCCAGCAGCTTTCATCGGGGGCCGTATGAGCAGTTCTTC. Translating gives CASSFHRGPYEQFF.